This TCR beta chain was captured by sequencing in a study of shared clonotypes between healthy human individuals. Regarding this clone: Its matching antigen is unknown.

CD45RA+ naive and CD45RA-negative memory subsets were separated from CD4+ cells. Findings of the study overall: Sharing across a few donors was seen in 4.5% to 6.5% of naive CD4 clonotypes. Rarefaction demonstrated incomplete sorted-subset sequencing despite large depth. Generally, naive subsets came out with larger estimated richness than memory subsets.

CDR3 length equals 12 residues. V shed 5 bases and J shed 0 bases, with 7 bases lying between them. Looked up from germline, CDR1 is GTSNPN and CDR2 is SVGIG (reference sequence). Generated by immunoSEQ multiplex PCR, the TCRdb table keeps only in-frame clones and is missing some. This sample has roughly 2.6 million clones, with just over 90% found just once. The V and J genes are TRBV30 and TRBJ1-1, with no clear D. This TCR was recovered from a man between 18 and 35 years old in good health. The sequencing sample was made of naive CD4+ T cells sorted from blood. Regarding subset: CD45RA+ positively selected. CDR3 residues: CAWEIMNTEAFF. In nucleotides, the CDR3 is TGTGCCTGGGAGATAATGAACACTGAAGCTTTCTTT. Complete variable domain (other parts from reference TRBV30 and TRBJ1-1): SQTIHQWPATLVQPVGSPLSLECTVEGTSNPNLYWYRQAAGRGLQLLFYSVGIGQISSEVPQNLSASRPQDRQFILSSKKLLLSDSGFYLCAWEIMNTEAFFGQGTRLTVV.